This passage covers 27 T cell receptor beta chains from one sample sequenced in a study of cytomegalovirus exposure and HLA in healthy donors. Researchers ran the PCR with 60 Vbeta and 13 Jbeta primers. The table came from immunoSEQ multiplex PCR; TCRdb's copy has only in-frame clones and leaves some out. The table shows 110,000 or so clones, with more than 70% occurring only once. Material: PBMCs. These receptors were collected from a man in his fifties in good health and CMV-seropositive.

The chain links TRBV13 to TRBJ1-3, with 8 nucleotides matching TRBD1. J was trimmed by 4 bases and V by 3 bases; bases with no gene match: 11. The CDR3 has 17 residues. Germline V lookup: CDR1 PRHDT, CDR2 FYEKMQ (reference sequence). CDR3 in amino acids: CASSFQGGTGFGNTIYF. CDR3 DNA: TGTGCCAGCAGCTTCCAGGGGGGGACAGGCTTCGGAAACACCATATATTTT.

The rearrangement links TRBV4-2 to TRBJ2-1; 8 bases agree with TRBD2. The V gene's germline CDR1 is LGHNA and CDR2 YNFKEQ. The junction had 9 bases not matched to a gene; V was cut back by 0 bases and J by 8 bases. The CDR3 spans 16 residues. CDR3 bases: TGTGCCAGCAGCCAAGAACAAACGGGAGGGCCTTATGAGCAGTTCTTC. Translating gives CASSQEQTGGPYEQFF.

The V call is TRBV7-7, the J call TRBJ2-5; possibly TRBD2 for D (7 bases). Trimming removed 5 bases from V and 4 bases from J, with 14 bases in between. Germline CDR1 reads SSHAT; CDR2 reads FNYEAQ (reference sequence). The CDR3 has 14 amino acids. The CDR3 loop is CASSPSGGRETQYF. The CDR3 DNA reads TGTGCCAGCAGCCCGTCCGGGGGGCGAGAGACCCAGTACTTC.

V usage is TRBV9 and J usage is TRBJ2-7, with D tentatively TRBD1 (6 bases). The CDR3 is 16 residues long. The V and J ends lost 6 bases and 6 bases respectively, with 25 bases between them. Germline CDR1 and CDR2: SGDLS and YYNGEE. CDR3 region: CASKEPCCQGLREQYF. The CDR3 DNA reads as TGTGCCAGCAAGGAGCCTTGTTGTCAGGGGCTTCGCGAGCAGTACTTC.

This clone has only one observation. J is TRBJ1-4 and V is TRBV2; D is possibly TRBD1 (6 bases). Looked up from germline, CDR1 is SNHLY and CDR2 is FYNNEI. Trimming pared 6 bases from V and 1 base from J, leaving 9 bases between. The CDR3 totals 14 residues. This CDR3 is CASSPRGTNEKLFF. The DNA for the CDR3 is TGTGCCAGCAGCCCCAGGGGAACTAATGAAAAACTGTTTTTT.

This chain links TRBV5-1 with TRBJ1-6; 7 nucleotides line up with TRBD1. Germline CDR1 is SGHRS and CDR2 is YFSETQ. The CDR3 totals 15 residues. Losses at the gene ends were 3 bases for V and 6 bases for J; bases not matched to a gene: 6. CDR3 in amino acids: CASSWTGNGNSPLHF. Written as DNA, the CDR3 is TGCGCCAGCAGCTGGACAGGAAACGGTAATTCACCCCTCCACTTT.

V gene TRBV11-2 combines with J gene TRBJ1-3; D may be TRBD1 (6 bases). Germline V gene data show CDR1 as SGHAT and CDR2 as FQNNGV. The V end lost 6 bases, the J end lost 0 bases, and 15 bases lay between the germline ends. This CDR3 has 16 amino acids. CDR3 sequence: CASSSFRDTSGNTIYF. For the CDR3, the DNA is TGTGCCAGCAGTTCTTTCAGGGACACCTCTGGAAACACCATATATTTT.

This chain joins TRBV10-3 and TRBJ1-3, with 7 nucleotides matching TRBD1. The ends lost 8 bases at V and 8 bases at J; junction bases unmatched: 12. Germline-derived CDR1 and CDR2 are ENHRY and SYGVKD. This CDR3 is 14 amino acids long. The CDR3 bases are TGTGCCATCGGCCTGACAGGGATTAGTGACACCATATATTTT. Its protein is CAIGLTGISDTIYF.

V gene TRBV13 combines with J gene TRBJ1-1, with D maybe TRBD1 (5 bases). V dropped 5 bases and J dropped 4 bases, with 20 bases sitting between them. The germline V gene has CDR1 PRHDT and CDR2 FYEKMQ (reference sequence). This CDR3 is built from 16 residues. The CDR3 protein is CASSPFPAGTGTEAFF. CDR3 nucleotides: TGTGCCAGCAGCCCCTTTCCCGCCGGGACTGGCACTGAAGCTTTCTTT.

The chain carries TRBV9 and TRBJ2-1; weak D call: TRBD1 (6 bases). The CDR3 contains 14 residues. V was clipped by 3 bases and J by 7 bases, with 14 bases between them. CDR1 and CDR2 (germline): SGDLS, YYNGEE. CDR3 nucleotides: TGTGCCAGCAGCGCGGCGGACAGTCCTAATGAGCAGTTCTTC. Encoded protein: CASSAADSPNEQFF.

For this clone: Mismatch with germline at one junction end may stem from a read error. The rearrangement links TRBV10-3 to TRBJ2-7, with no clear D. The V gene's germline CDR1 is ENHRY and CDR2 SYGVKD. This CDR3 spans 15 amino acids. The CDR3 spells CTISPGPRSSYEQYF. CDR3 bases: TGTACCATCAGTCCGGGTCCCCGTTCCTCCTACGAGCAGTACTTC.

The table lists this clone with a few counts. The chain carries TRBV5-1 and TRBJ1-6; tentative D call: TRBD1 (5 bases). From germline, CDR1 is SGHRS and CDR2 YFSETQ. V lost 5 bases, J lost 9 bases, and 21 bases lay in between. This CDR3 is built from 16 residues. DNA for the CDR3: TGCGCCAGCAGATACACCGCAGGGCTTTCAGGTTCACCCCTCCACTTT. Protein: CASRYTAGLSGSPLHF.

This clone was picked up one time. The chain uses TRBV5-4 and TRBJ1-4, with no clear D. This CDR3 spans 16 amino acids. Trimming shortened V by 4 bases and J by 10 bases, and 23 bases separated the two germline ends. CDR1 is SGHNT, CDR2 YYREEE, per germline (reference sequence). The CDR3 protein is CASSQSDGGPAGKLFF. The CDR3 DNA reads TGTGCCAGCAGCCAATCGGACGGAGGGCCGGCCGGAAAACTGTTTTTT.

The J gene is TRBJ2-7, the V gene TRBV7-9; 11 bases are shared with TRBD2. The trim removed 1 base at V and 4 bases at J, leaving 3 bases unmatched. This CDR3 region has 15 residues. Germline V lookup: CDR1 SEHNR, CDR2 FQNEAQ (reference sequence). The DNA of the CDR3 is TGTGCCAGCAGCTTAGGGGGACTAGCGGTTTACGAGCAGTACTTC. Its protein product is CASSLGGLAVYEQYF. The whole variable domain, filled in from reference TRBV7-9 and TRBJ2-7, reads DTGVSQNPRHKITKRGQNVTFRCDPISEHNRLYWYRQTLGQGPEFLTYFQNEAQLEKSRLLSDRFSAERPKGSFSTLEIQRTEQGDSAMYLCASSLGGLAVYEQYFGPGTRLTVT.

This clone was counted between two and nine times. This rearrangement joins TRBV7-8 to TRBJ2-2; D ambiguous. CDR1 is SGHVS and CDR2 is FQNEAQ in the germline V gene. The CDR3 contains 19 residues. Trimming removed 5 bases from V and 9 bases from J, with 31 bases in between. The CDR3 DNA sequence: TGTGCCAGCAGCGGCAACATGGCGAATGCGCTGCGGTATAGATGGGAGCTGTTTTTT. Translated, it gives CASSGNMANALRYRWELFF.

The genes are TRBV7-9 and TRBJ2-1, with D possibly being TRBD2 (6 bases). Germline-derived CDR1 and CDR2 are SEHNR and FQNEAQ (reference sequence). The CDR3 extends over 15 amino acids. V dropped 4 bases and J dropped 8 bases, with 18 bases sitting between them. The DNA for the CDR3 is TGTGCCAGCAGCTCAGCCCGGACTATCCTGGATGAGCAGTTCTTC. This sequence encodes CASSSARTILDEQFF.

This clone appeared once. The V and J genes are TRBV5-1 and TRBJ2-2; maybe TRBD1 (6 bases). Per the germline V gene, CDR1 is SGHRS and CDR2 is YFSETQ. The CDR3 length is 15 residues. V was shortened by 1 base and J by 3 bases, with 10 bases between the two germline ends. CDR3 region: CASSLRAGDTGELFF. The CDR3 coding sequence is TGCGCCAGCAGCTTGCGGGCAGGGGACACCGGGGAGCTGTTTTTT.

As regards this clone: Other DNA sequences in the sample encode the same CDR3. The chain carries TRBV5-1 and TRBJ1-1; perhaps TRBD1 as D (5 bases). Germline V gene sequence: CDR1 SGHRS, CDR2 YFSETQ. The V end was cut by 3 bases, the J end by 1 base, with 7 bases between. This CDR3 spans 13 amino acids. This CDR3 reads CASSSGQNTEAFF. The CDR3 DNA is TGCGCCAGCAGCTCCGGACAGAACACTGAAGCTTTCTTT.

The genes are TRBV4-2 and TRBJ2-1, with TRBD2 identical over 8 bases. CDR3 length: 16 amino acids. Germline CDR1 is LGHNA and CDR2 is YNFKEQ. The junction had 7 bases not matched to a gene; V was cut back by 0 bases and J by 6 bases. CDR3 amino acids: CASSQDGGTRGNEQFF. The CDR3 DNA sequence: TGTGCCAGCAGCCAAGACGGGGGGACTAGGGGCAATGAGCAGTTCTTC.

This clone was seen only a few times. The V gene is TRBV4-1, the J gene TRBJ2-1; no reliable D call. The CDR3 has 17 residues. Trimming took off 0 bases at V and 2 bases at J, with 14 bases between the two ends. From germline, CDR1 is MGHRA and CDR2 YSYEKL. The CDR3: CASSQERVAIPYNEQFF. The CDR3 nucleotides read TGCGCCAGCAGCCAAGAACGGGTTGCGATACCCTACAATGAGCAGTTCTTC.

The CDR3 DNA reads TGTGCCAGCAGTGGGGTTAGCGGGGGAGGAGATACGCAGTATTTT. Its protein product is CASSGVSGGGDTQYF. V gene TRBV2 combines with J gene TRBJ2-3; 9 positions match TRBD2. CDR3 size: 15 residues. Trimming took 4 bases from V and 5 from J; bases not matched to a gene: 7. Germline V lookup: CDR1 SNHLY, CDR2 FYNNEI.

The chain joins TRBV5-4 to TRBJ2-1; tentative D call: TRBD1 (6 bases). V was pared by 0 bases and J by 1 base, with 11 bases between. CDR3 length: 16 residues. Germline CDR1 SGHNT, CDR2 YYREEE (reference sequence). The CDR3 bases are TGTGCCAGCAGCTTGGGGGGTCAGGGGTCCTACAATGAGCAGTTCTTC. Translation gives CASSLGGQGSYNEQFF. The full variable domain, rest sourced from reference TRBV5-4 and TRBJ2-1, is ETGVTQSPTHLIKTRGQQVTLRCSSQSGHNTVSWYQQALGQGPQFIFQYYREEENGRGNFPPRFSGLQFPNYSSELNVNALELDDSALYLCASSLGGQGSYNEQFFGPGTRLTVL.

The chain's CDR3 is CASSRTGTLAQETQYF. Written as DNA, the CDR3 is TGCGCCAGCAGCCGGACCGGGACACTCGCACAAGAGACCCAGTACTTC. This rearrangement joins TRBV5-1 to TRBJ2-5; D possibly corresponds to TRBD1 (6 bases). Germline values: CDR1 SGHRS, CDR2 YFSETQ. This CDR3 region has 16 residues. Trimming cost V 4 bases and J 2 bases, with 18 bases left between them.

This sequence joins TRBV5-1 and TRBJ2-7; TRBD1 aligns across 7 bases. The CDR3 length is 16 residues. V lost 3 bases, J lost 1 base, and 10 bases stayed unmatched. From germline, CDR1 is SGHRS and CDR2 YFSETQ. CDR3 DNA sequence: TGCGCCAGCAGCTGGCCCCGACAGGGAAATTCCTACGAGCAGTACTTC. Protein sequence: CASSWPRQGNSYEQYF.

This clone was seen once. The gene calls are TRBV10-1 and TRBJ2-7; TRBD2 aligns across 8 bases. Trimming took 2 bases from V and 0 from J; bases not matched to a gene: 6. CDR1 is WNHNN and CDR2 is SYGVQD in the germline V gene (reference sequence). The length of the CDR3 is 16 residues. The CDR3: CASSEDLAGDSYEQYF. For the CDR3, the DNA is TGCGCCAGCAGTGAGGATCTAGCGGGTGACTCCTACGAGCAGTACTTC.

The CDR3 DNA sequence: TGTGCCAGCAGCTTAGCGCTTGCGGCGAAAGCTTTCTTT. Translation: CASSLALAAKAFF. The V call is TRBV7-2, the J call TRBJ1-1; D remains ambiguous. The germline V gene has CDR1 SGHTA and CDR2 FQGNSA. The CDR3 sequence is 13 residues long. V was trimmed by 0 bases and J by 9 bases, leaving 11 bases between them.

The V and J genes are TRBV29-1 and TRBJ2-1; 13 nucleotides match TRBD2. Germline CDR1 reads SQVTM; CDR2 reads ANQGSEA. V lost 5 bases and J lost 8; bases outside the gene matches: 12. The CDR3 has 16 residues. The CDR3 bases are TGCAGCGTTCAAGGACTAGCGGGAGTACCCGAGGATGAGCAGTTCTTC. It yields the protein CSVQGLAGVPEDEQFF.